The source of this TCR beta chain is a study of beta chain features in type 1 diabetes. At the level of the study: Patients shared similar age, gender and cell yields with healthy donors. Study observations and caveats: Within the patient group, naive, central memory and Treg TCRB repertoires appeared more similar to each other than within healthy donors. Shorter TCRB CDR3s, moderately but significantly so, were found in Type 1 diabetes patients in all four CD4+ subsets.

Isolated RNA was reverse transcribed in full, so expressed TCRB transcripts were sequenced. Samples of naive, central memory and regulatory T cells yielded a mean of around 3.7 million reads. Sequencing was performed with immunoSEQ multiplex PCR; in TCRdb, only in-frame clones are kept and a portion is missing. The sample shows fewer than 200,000 clones, under 13% of them seen only once. Sorting based on CD45RO/CCR7/CD25/CD127/CD95/CD27 separated CD4+ naive, central memory, regulatory and stem cell-like memory cells. After removal of 2 bases from V and 3 bases from J, the junction contained 5 bases not matched to a gene. Germline V CDR1 and CDR2: SGHTA, FQGNSA. The CDR3 is made up of 15 amino acids. This clone was detected a few times. Its antigen is not known.

The sample comprised central memory CD4+ T cells from blood. The TCR was taken from a man aged 30 to 45 with type 1 diabetes. The chain employs TRBV7-2 and TRBJ2-7; 9 nucleotides agree with TRBD2. CDR3 amino acids: CASSLKISGSYEQYF. Here the CDR3 DNA reads TGTGCCAGCAGCTTAAAAATTAGCGGGAGCTACGAGCAGTACTTC.